The clone carrying this T cell receptor beta chain was observed at least ten times. The target antigen is unknown. CDR1 and CDR2 from the germline V gene are DFQATT and SNEGSKA (reference sequence). The trim removed 4 bases at V and 2 bases at J, leaving 3 bases unmatched. This CDR3 spans 13 amino acids. This sample is drawn from a study of T cells after yellow fever vaccination. Whole-study findings and limits: Most clones from primary vaccination resurfaced after the booster (around 97% CD4, approximately 88% CD8). Clonotypes shared by both compartments, CD4 and CD8, made up a small share. A weaker but faster secondary response was observed, peaking on day 5 versus 15.

In making TCR cDNA, 5'RACE template switching added a universal primer site and UMIs to it. TCRdb reprocessed the 5' RACE reads with MiXCR, giving one entry per CDR3 protein. This table has about 230,000 distinct CDR3 sequences, roughly 6.8% appearing once. The chain has TRBV20-1 and TRBJ2-7; the match to TRBD1 covers 9 bases. This clonotype was sampled from a man aged 25 to 40 who received the YFV17D yellow fever vaccine. The sequencing used CD4+ T cells sorted from PBMCs, collected on the day of the yellow fever booster vaccination. DNA of the CDR3: TGCAGTGCTACGGGACAGGGTCCCTACGAGCAGTACTTC. Its translation is CSATGQGPYEQYF.